The 27 T cell receptor beta chains below all came from one sample that was sequenced in a study of shared clonotypes between healthy human individuals. The data were produced by immunoSEQ multiplex PCR, yet TCRdb's version contains in-frame clones alone and is incomplete. This sample carries under 1,100,000 clones, approximately 78% of them seen once, and the ten largest clones take 0.55% to 0.7%. The specimen was memory CD4+ T cells from PBMCs. This sample's subset: CD45RA-negative fraction. The receptor set was obtained from a man in his late teens or twenties in good health. Some clones in this sample may be carry-over from other donors' samples.

With respect to this clone: Other DNA variants within this sample encode the same CDR3. This chain links TRBV15 with TRBJ2-3, with D tentatively TRBD2 (6 bases). Germline V lookup: CDR1 LNHNV, CDR2 YYDKDF (reference sequence). The CDR3 consists of 16 residues. Trimming took 0 bases from V and 0 from J, leaving 10 bases between them. The CDR3 bases are TGTGCCACCAGCAGAGATTTAAGCGGGAGCACAGATACGCAGTATTTT. This encodes CATSRDLSGSTDTQYF.

This clone was seen many times. Other DNA sequences in this specimen translate into the identical CDR3. The rearrangement uses TRBV11-2 and TRBJ2-2; no reliable D call. This CDR3 region has 15 residues. Germline CDR1 and CDR2: SGHAT and FQNNGV. The V and J ends lost 2 bases and 4 bases respectively, with 11 bases between them. In DNA, the CDR3 is TGTGCCAGCAGCTTATCGGGCGTCATCACCGGGGAGCTGTTTTTT. The encoded protein is CASSLSGVITGELFF.

This clone was detected only a few times. The V and J genes are TRBV11-2 and TRBJ1-5; 7 bases line up with TRBD1. In germline, CDR1 is SGHAT, CDR2 FQNNGV. The J segment lost 10 bases and the V segment lost 7 bases, leaving 4 bases of the junction unmatched. This CDR3 spans 11 amino acids. This chain's CDR3 is CASTQGEPQHF. The CDR3 nucleotides are TGTGCCAGCACCCAGGGGGAACCCCAGCATTTT.

The V gene is TRBV11-3, the J gene TRBJ1-2, with 11 positions matching TRBD1. CDR3 length: 15 residues. After removal of 5 bases from V and 7 bases from J, the junction contained 9 bases not matched to a gene. CDR1 SGHNT and CDR2 YENEEA come from the germline V gene. This CDR3 is CASSPPGQGEGGYTF. The DNA of the CDR3 is TGTGCCAGCAGCCCCCCGGGACAGGGGGAAGGTGGCTACACCTTC.

This clone was recorded only once. V gene TRBV27 combines with J gene TRBJ1-2; 8 bases are a match to TRBD1. The CDR3 has 14 amino acids. Germline V gene lookup returns CDR1 MNHEY and CDR2 SMNVEV (reference sequence). V was pared by 6 bases and J by 4 bases, with 7 bases of the junction left unmatched. CDR3 sequence reads: CASRGQGAAYGYTF. CDR3 DNA sequence: TGTGCCAGCAGAGGACAGGGAGCGGCCTATGGCTACACCTTC.

This chain's CDR3 is CASSGRDRVINEQFF. The DNA for the CDR3 is TGTGCCAGCAGTGGGCGGGACAGGGTTATCAATGAGCAGTTCTTC. This chain links TRBV25-1 with TRBJ2-1, with TRBD1 matching 9 bases. The CDR3 runs 15 residues. Trimming cost V 4 bases and J 6 bases; bases outside gene matches: 7. Germline loops: CDR1 MGHDK, CDR2 SYGVNS.

The rearrangement uses TRBV9 and TRBJ2-2; D is perhaps TRBD2 (5 bases). The CDR3 runs 15 residues. Germline-derived CDR1 and CDR2 are SGDLS and YYNGEE. The ends were cut back, 0 bases at V and 5 bases at J, with 11 bases in the middle. CDR3 DNA sequence: TGTGCCAGCAGCGTAGGAGGGAGTCGTACCGGGGAGCTGTTTTTT. As protein: CASSVGGSRTGELFF.

The count of this clone is one. The chain couples TRBV19 to TRBJ2-6; D unclear. The CDR3 sequence is 16 residues long. Germline assignment: CDR1 LNHDA and CDR2 SQIVND (reference sequence). V gave up 3 bases and J gave up 0 bases, with 9 bases separating them. This chain's CDR3 is CASSIQSGSGANVLTF. The CDR3 DNA is TGTGCCAGTAGTATTCAGTCTGGCTCTGGGGCCAACGTCCTGACTTTC.

The rearrangement uses TRBV5-4 and TRBJ2-3; 12 bases agree with TRBD2. Germline CDR1 and CDR2: SGHNT and YYREEE (reference sequence). This CDR3 is 16 amino acids long. V lost 4 bases, J lost 1 base, and 4 bases stayed unmatched. CDR3 sequence: CASSGTSGRRTDTQYF. In DNA, the CDR3 is TGTGCCAGCAGCGGAACTAGCGGGAGGCGCACAGATACGCAGTATTTT.

This chain connects TRBV11-2 to TRBJ2-7; 11 bases map to TRBD2. CDR3 size: 15 residues. The V gene end was trimmed by 0 bases and the J gene end by 2 bases; junction bases not matched to a gene: 0. Germline CDR1 SGHAT, CDR2 FQNNGV. CDR3 sequence: CASSLELAGAYEQYF. DNA for the CDR3: TGTGCCAGCAGCTTAGAACTAGCGGGAGCCTACGAGCAGTACTTC.

The V gene is TRBV2, the J gene TRBJ2-3; 10 bases fit TRBD2. The CDR3 runs to 15 residues. Germline loops: CDR1 SNHLY, CDR2 FYNNEI. After removal of 6 bases from V and 4 bases from J, the junction contained 7 bases not matched to a gene. The CDR3: CASRETSGYSDTQYF. The CDR3, as DNA: TGTGCCAGCAGGGAGACTAGCGGGTATTCAGATACGCAGTATTTT.

Concerning this clone itself: The sample has other DNA sequences that encode this CDR3 too. This chain links TRBV5-1 with TRBJ1-1, with a possible D match to TRBD1 (5 bases). Germline loops: CDR1 SGHRS, CDR2 YFSETQ. This CDR3 is 14 amino acids long. V lost 0 bases to trimming and J lost 5 bases, with 11 bases between them. DNA of the CDR3: TGCGCCAGCAGCTTGGCCGTGGGGGGAACTGAAGCTTTCTTT. Translated, it gives CASSLAVGGTEAFF.

This clone was seen once. One base separates it from a far larger clone, so it is likely a read error. The J gene is TRBJ2-1, the V gene TRBV5-4; 10 nucleotides align to TRBD2. V shed 0 bases, J shed 3 bases, and the junction held 0 bases outside the gene matches. CDR3 length: 15 residues. Per germline, CDR1 SGHNT and CDR2 YYREEE (reference sequence). The CDR3 DNA reads TGTGCCAGCAGCTTGGGACTAGCGGGCTACAATGAGCAGTTCTTC. Protein product: CASSLGLAGYNEQFF. Together with reference TRBV5-4 and TRBJ2-1, the CDR3 gives the full variable domain: ETGVTQSPTHLIKTRGQQVTLRCSSQSGHNTVSWYQQALGQGPQFIFQYYREEENGRGNFPPRFSGLQFPNYSSELNVNALELDDSALYLCASSLGLAGYNEQFFGPGTRLTVL.

CDR3 DNA sequence: TGTGCCAGCTGGCAAGGGGCGTACGAGCAGTACTTC. Encoded protein: CASWQGAYEQYF. V is TRBV2 and J is TRBJ2-7; D is perhaps TRBD1 (5 bases). V lost 8 bases and J lost 4, with 12 bases in between. The CDR3 is 12 residues long. Germline values: CDR1 SNHLY, CDR2 FYNNEI.

V and J are TRBV29-1 and TRBJ1-2; no definite D call. The CDR3 has 12 amino acids. The germline V gene has CDR1 SQVTM and CDR2 ANQGSEA. Trimming removed 0 bases from V and 4 bases from J, with 6 bases in between. DNA for the CDR3: TGCAGCGTTGAAGACCCAAGCTATGGCTACACCTTC. Translated, it gives CSVEDPSYGYTF. The full variable domain, rest sourced from reference TRBV29-1 and TRBJ1-2, is SAVISQKPSRDICQRGTSLTIQCQVDSQVTMMFWYRQQPGQSLTLIATANQGSEATYESGFVIDKFPISRPNLTFSTLTVSNMSPEDSSIYLCSVEDPSYGYTFGSGTRLTVV.

In this sample, this clone turned up many times. This sequence joins TRBV7-9 and TRBJ2-3; D uncertain. Germline-derived CDR1 and CDR2 are SEHNR and FQNEAQ (reference sequence). The CDR3 has 12 residues. V shed 5 bases and J shed 4 bases, with 7 bases lying between them. This CDR3 reads CASSPPADTQYF. The CDR3 DNA sequence: TGTGCCAGCAGCCCCCCGGCAGATACGCAGTATTTT.

With respect to this clone: A far larger clone is a single base away, which makes a read error likely. This rearrangement joins TRBV5-8 to TRBJ2-2, with 11 bases lining up with TRBD2. The CDR3 is 18 residues long. The germline V gene encodes CDR1 SGHTS and CDR2 YDEGEE. In DNA, the CDR3 is TGTGCCAGCAGCTTGCGACTAGCGGGGACCTTGGGCACCGGGGAGCTGCTTTTT. Translation gives CASSLRLAGTLGTGELLF.

This clone has more than one count but fewer than ten. The genes are TRBV30 and TRBJ2-2; the match to TRBD1 covers 7 bases. CDR1 GTSNPN and CDR2 SVGIG come from the germline V gene (reference sequence). V was clipped by 3 bases and J by 1 base; unmatched bases: 2. The CDR3 has 14 amino acids. As DNA, the CDR3 is TGTGCCTGGAGGCGGACAGGGAACACCGGGGAGCTGTTTTTT. As protein: CAWRRTGNTGELFF.

The chain uses TRBV7-9 and TRBJ1-5; TRBD1 aligns across 8 bases. CDR1 is SEHNR, CDR2 FQNEAQ, per germline (reference sequence). The CDR3 loop spans 17 amino acids. The V and J ends lost 5 bases and 1 base, in that order; junction bases with no gene match: 10. The chain's CDR3 is CASSGGGQAESNQPQHF. CDR3 nucleotide sequence: TGTGCCAGCAGCGGGGGGGGACAGGCTGAAAGCAATCAGCCCCAGCATTTT.

About this clone: This probably arose from a read error, given a far larger clone one base away. The chain employs TRBV29-1 and TRBJ2-5; D gene uncertain. Per the germline V gene, CDR1 is SQVTM and CDR2 is ANQGSEA. The CDR3 consists of 12 residues. The germline V and J ends were trimmed by 8 bases and 4 bases, with 14 bases remaining between them. The CDR3 reads CSHRLMGETQYF. The DNA for the CDR3 is TGCAGCCACCGCCTGATGGGAGAGACCCAGTACTTC.

This clone was seen only a few times. This chain joins TRBV11-2 and TRBJ1-1; a weak D match, TRBD1 (6 bases). The CDR3 runs to 15 residues. Trimming took off 7 bases at V and 1 base at J, with 16 bases between the two ends. The germline CDR1 and CDR2 sequences are SGHAT and FQNNGV. The DNA of the CDR3 is TGTGCCAGCACCCTGGGGGGGCAGCCGAACACTGAAGCTTTCTTT. It yields the protein CASTLGGQPNTEAFF.

The V gene is TRBV7-2, the J gene TRBJ2-7; possible D gene TRBD1, 5 bases. The V and J ends lost 5 bases and 2 bases respectively, with 22 bases between them. Germline assignment: CDR1 SGHTA and CDR2 FQGNSA. The CDR3 is 17 amino acids. CDR3 bases: TGTGCCAGCAGCAGGGGATTTTGGGGCCTATCCGCCTACGAGCAGTACTTC. It translates to CASSRGFWGLSAYEQYF.

This sequence joins TRBV14 and TRBJ2-1; D is unclear. Germline CDR1 reads SGHDN; CDR2 reads FVKESK. V dropped 3 bases and J dropped 0 bases, with 12 bases sitting between them. The CDR3 totals 16 residues. CDR3 protein: CASSHMKTASYNEQFF. As DNA, the CDR3 is TGTGCCAGCAGCCATATGAAAACGGCCTCCTACAATGAGCAGTTCTTC.

This sequence joins TRBV11-3 and TRBJ2-3; D remains unclear. The CDR3 runs to 14 residues. CDR1 and CDR2 (germline): SGHNT, YENEEA. The V and J ends lost 4 bases and 4 bases respectively, with 12 bases between them. For the CDR3, the DNA is TGTGCCAGCAGCTATACTACCCTCGCAGATACGCAGTATTTT. As protein: CASSYTTLADTQYF.

Worth noting for this clone: The sample carries other DNA sequences with the same CDR3. The chain recombines TRBV7-9 with TRBJ1-2; 8 bases agree with TRBD1. CDR3 size: 14 residues. Germline V gives CDR1 SEHNR, CDR2 FQNEAQ (reference sequence). V shed 4 bases and J 4 bases; nucleotides not matched to a gene: 5. As DNA, the CDR3 is TGTGCCAGCAGCTCGGAGACAGGGGTCTATGGCTACACCTTC. Encoded protein: CASSSETGVYGYTF.

This CDR3 reads CASSFPSTDTQYF. The CDR3 coding sequence is TGCGCCAGCAGCTTTCCCAGCACAGATACGCAGTATTTT. This chain connects TRBV5-1 to TRBJ2-3; D is ambiguous. Germline CDR1 reads SGHRS; CDR2 reads YFSETQ. Trimming removed 2 bases at V and 0 bases at J, with 4 bases between. The CDR3 covers 13 residues.

This rearrangement joins TRBV6-1 to TRBJ2-3; 7 nucleotides align to TRBD2. CDR1 and CDR2 (germline): MNHNS, SASEGT. V lost 4 bases and J lost 6; bases outside the gene matches: 16. This CDR3 is 17 amino acids long. The CDR3 coding sequence is TGTGCCAGCAGTGCACCCCCGGGACTAAATGTAATCGATACGCAGTATTTT. Translated, it gives CASSAPPGLNVIDTQYF.